The 21 T cell receptor beta chains given below trace back to one sample, sequenced in a study of blood T cells in healthy people across ages (dated by TCRdb to about 2015). The library was obtained by 5' RACE. TCRdb shows the sequencer as Illumina HiSeq 2500. A second 7 to 11 cycle PCR used a sample-barcoded 5' primer and a J-beta primer mix. The public sequencing data were trimmed at Q25 with fastp and processed into clonotypes with MiXCR by TCRdb, which kept only in-frame beta chains. Identical CDR3 protein sequences are pooled into one entry, listed with their most common genes and DNA. The sample records about 1.1 million distinct CDR3 sequences, roughly two fifths of which are singletons. Clones ranked in the top ten supply about an eighth of the sample. The material sequenced was blood. Receptor source: a man aged 18 to 29 in good health.

This clonotype came up a few times. The chain uses TRBV12-3 or TRBV12-4 and TRBJ1-2; a possible D gene is TRBD1 (6 bases). V shed 0 bases and J shed 4 bases, with 15 bases lying between them. The CDR3 loop spans 16 amino acids. CDR3 sequence (DNA): TGTGCCAGCAGTTTAGCGAGCTTATCGACAGGCTATGGCTACACCTTC. This codes for CASSLASLSTGYGYTF.

This rearrangement joins TRBV9 to TRBJ2-3; 12 bases align to TRBD2. V gave up 3 bases and J gave up 5 bases; unmatched junction bases: 7. Per germline, CDR1 SGDLS and CDR2 YYNGEE. The CDR3 is 16 residues long. CDR3 DNA sequence: TGTGCCAGCAGCGCCAAACTAGCGGGGGGAAGAGATACGCAGTATTTT. Translation: CASSAKLAGGRDTQYF.

This chain uses TRBV5-1 with TRBJ1-1, with TRBD1 matching 9 bases. The CDR3 runs 18 residues. Germline CDR1 and CDR2: SGHRS and YFSETQ. The V segment lost 0 bases and the J segment 1 base; nucleotides outside the gene matches: 10. The CDR3 region is CASSLGSGQGSTNTEAFF. The CDR3 coding sequence is TGCGCCAGCAGCTTGGGGTCGGGACAGGGCTCGACGAACACTGAAGCTTTCTTT.

A single count supports this clonotype. The genes are TRBV5-1 and TRBJ1-2; D is perhaps TRBD1 (5 bases). CDR3 length: 13 residues. Trimming stripped 4 bases from V and 8 bases from J, with 15 bases between. Germline CDR1 and CDR2: SGHRS and YFSETQ. This chain's CDR3 is CASSVVGTYGYTF. The CDR3 DNA sequence: TGCGCCAGCAGCGTGGTAGGGACCTACGGCTACACCTTC.

Comments on this clonotype: An end of the junction does not agree with germline; a read error may underlie this. This chain joins TRBV2 and TRBJ2-2; 12 bases fit TRBD2. Germline V gene data show CDR1 as SNHLY and CDR2 as FYNNEI. This CDR3 is built from 15 residues. The DNA for the CDR3 is TGTGCCAGCAGTAGGACTAGCGGGAACACCGGGAAGCTGTTTTTT. Translation: CASSRTSGNTGKLFF.

The chain links TRBV6-5 to TRBJ2-1; 7 bases match TRBD1. TRBJ2-7 matches the DNA end more closely, so the J call is doubtful. The CDR3 totals 18 residues. The germline V gene encodes CDR1 MNHEY and CDR2 SVGAGI. CDR3 nucleotides: TGTGCCAGCAGTTACCGGACAGGCCTCAGAGGCTCCTACAATGAGCAGTACTTC. Amino acid sequence: CASSYRTGLRGSYNEQYF.

The rearrangement links TRBV7-3 to TRBJ2-2; D perhaps matches TRBD1 (5 bases). The CDR3 sequence is 15 residues long. V lost 2 bases, J lost 4 bases, and 11 bases lay in between. Germline V gives CDR1 SGHTA, CDR2 FQGTGA. The CDR3 is CASSLGQGPTGELFF. The CDR3 DNA reads TGTGCCAGCAGCTTAGGTCAGGGCCCCACCGGGGAGCTGTTTTTT. The full variable domain, completed using reference TRBV7-3 and TRBJ2-2, is GAGVSQTPSNKVTEKGKYVELRCDPISGHTALYWYRQSLGQGPEFLIYFQGTGAADDSGLPNDRFFAVRPEGSVSTLKIQRTERGDSAVYLCASSLGQGPTGELFFGEGSRLTVL.

This sequence joins TRBV20-1 and TRBJ2-7, with D maybe TRBD2 (6 bases). Germline assignment: CDR1 DFQATT and CDR2 SNEGSKA (reference sequence). V gave up 5 bases and J gave up 0 bases, with 14 bases separating them. The CDR3 length is 14 residues. CDR3 protein: CSAPDPSASYEQYF. As DNA, the CDR3 is TGCAGTGCTCCCGACCCTAGCGCCTCCTACGAGCAGTACTTC.

The gene calls are TRBV12-3 or TRBV12-4 and TRBJ2-5; TRBD1 agrees at 9 bases. The CDR3 runs 15 residues. V trimming: 6 bases; J trimming: 11 bases; junction bases outside the gene matches: 16. DNA for the CDR3: TGTGCCAGCAGCCGAACCGGGACAGGGATCAATGAGCAGTACTTC. It codes for CASSRTGTGINEQYF.

This clonotype has just a few counts. The chain combines TRBV4-3 with TRBJ2-1; D tentatively fits TRBD1 or TRBD2 (7 bases each). The V gene's germline CDR1 is LGHNA and CDR2 YSLEER. V was trimmed by 3 bases and J by 7 bases, leaving 19 bases between them. CDR3 length: 16 residues. The DNA for the CDR3 is TGCGCCAGCAGCCAGAAGACAGGGAGGGGTGGAAATGAGCAGTTCTTC. Amino acids: CASSQKTGRGGNEQFF.

The table lists this clonotype with a few counts. V usage is TRBV6-1 and J usage is TRBJ2-1; 9 bases are a match to TRBD2. The junction had 2 bases not matched to a gene; V was cut back by 2 bases and J by 3 bases. This CDR3 spans 15 amino acids. In germline, CDR1 is MNHNS, CDR2 SASEGT. The CDR3 sequence is CASSEFSGGYNEQFF. CDR3 nucleotide sequence: TGTGCCAGCAGTGAATTTAGCGGGGGCTACAATGAGCAGTTCTTC.

The rearrangement uses TRBV20-1 and TRBJ2-1; a possible D gene is TRBD2 (5 bases). This CDR3 is 13 amino acids long. Per the germline V gene, CDR1 is DFQATT and CDR2 is SNEGSKA (reference sequence). V lost 3 bases and J 5 bases, leaving 11 bases between the germline ends. The CDR3 region is CSASTGNDNEQFF. Written as DNA, the CDR3 is TGCAGTGCTAGTACGGGGAACGACAATGAGCAGTTCTTC.

J is TRBJ2-4 and V is TRBV7-2; 9 bases line up with TRBD1. The CDR3 is 17 residues long. The V segment lost 2 bases and the J segment 2 bases; nucleotides outside the gene matches: 7. Germline loops: CDR1 SGHTA, CDR2 FQGNSA. CDR3 in amino acids: CASSLPLQGATKNIQYF. The DNA of the CDR3 is TGTGCCAGCAGCTTACCCCTACAGGGGGCAACCAAAAACATTCAGTACTTC.

This chain links TRBV20-1 with TRBJ1-4; D call uncertain. CDR1 and CDR2 from the germline V gene are DFQATT and SNEGSKA (reference sequence). This CDR3 has 14 residues. Between the trimmed V and J ends, which lost 4 bases and 8 bases, there was a span of 17 bases. Written as DNA, the CDR3 is TGCAGTGCTATTCGCCGCAAAGAGGAGGAAAAACTGTTTTTT. This translates into CSAIRRKEEEKLFF.

This clonotype was counted between two and nine times. The J gene is TRBJ2-3, the V gene TRBV11-2; 8 bases match TRBD2. Trimming took 0 bases from V and 5 from J; bases not matched to a gene: 10. Germline V gene lookup returns CDR1 SGHAT and CDR2 FQNNGV. The CDR3 covers 17 residues. In nucleotides, the CDR3 is TGTGCCAGCAGCTTAGATGCCCCCGGGGGGGCTAAAGATACGCAGTATTTT. Its protein product is CASSLDAPGGAKDTQYF.

This chain joins TRBV20-1 and TRBJ1-5, with D possibly matching TRBD1 (6 bases). The V gene lost 3 bases and the J gene lost 9 bases, with 15 bases spanning the gap. The CDR3 has 13 residues. Germline V gene sequence: CDR1 DFQATT, CDR2 SNEGSKA (reference sequence). CDR3 coding DNA: TGCAGTGCTAGCCACAGGGCCAACAGGCCCCAGCATTTT. It codes for CSASHRANRPQHF.

This clonotype was seen a handful of times. This rearrangement joins TRBV29-1 to TRBJ1-6, with 7 positions matching TRBD1. V lost 5 bases to trimming and J lost 7 bases; unmatched junction nucleotides: 8. This CDR3 has 14 amino acids. Per the germline V gene, CDR1 is SQVTM and CDR2 is ANQGSEA. The CDR3 is CSVSEGAGNSPLHF. The CDR3 coding sequence is TGCAGCGTTAGTGAGGGGGCCGGGAATTCACCCCTCCACTTT.

This clonotype has only a few counts. This chain connects TRBV25-1 to TRBJ1-2; 9 bases are shared with TRBD1. There are 17 residues in the CDR3. Germline CDR1 and CDR2: MGHDK and SYGVNS. The J segment lost 4 bases and the V segment lost 5 bases, leaving 14 bases of the junction unmatched. CDR3 nucleotides: TGTGCCAGCAGTCTCCCACAGGGGGCGAAGGTACCCTATGGCTACACCTTC. This gives the protein CASSLPQGAKVPYGYTF.

The chain employs TRBV4-3 and TRBJ2-5; D gene ambiguous. CDR3 length: 12 amino acids. The V and J ends lost 5 bases and 11 bases respectively, with 15 bases between them. Germline assignment: CDR1 LGHNA and CDR2 YSLEER. CDR3 region: CASSSFSSEQYF. In nucleotides, the CDR3 is TGCGCCAGCAGCTCCTTTAGCAGTGAGCAGTACTTC.

This clonotype showed up just once. A much larger clone differs from this one at a single base, so this may be a read error. CDR3 amino acids: CAGSYGGGTNYGYTF. CDR3 DNA sequence: TGTGCCGGCAGTTACGGTGGCGGTACTAACTATGGCTACACCTTC. The chain is built from TRBV6-5 and TRBJ1-2; no clear D. Germline CDR1 reads MNHEY; CDR2 reads SVGAGI. CDR3 length: 15 amino acids.

J is TRBJ2-3 and V is TRBV2, with 9 nucleotides matching TRBD2. The CDR3 loop spans 15 amino acids. V was clipped by 6 bases and J by 2 bases; unmatched bases: 6. Germline V lookup: CDR1 SNHLY, CDR2 FYNNEI. The CDR3 here is CASRAGLALTDTQYF. CDR3 DNA: TGTGCCAGCAGAGCGGGACTAGCCCTCACAGATACGCAGTATTTT.